This TCR beta chain was sequenced in a study of PD-L1 blockade in urothelial cancer. Study in general: Median T cell yield per blood sample was over 130,000 cells.

TCRdb's copy holds only in-frame clones and misses some; the assay was immunoSEQ multiplex PCR. The profile shows 20,000 to 25,000 clones, 85% to 90% of them singletons. V was trimmed by 7 bases and J by 2 bases, leaving 15 bases between them. The CDR3 has 14 amino acids. Germline V gene sequence: CDR1 SNHLY, CDR2 FYNNEI. Sequences were derived from PBMCs, sampled around atezolizumab (anti-PD-L1) treatment. This chain links TRBV2 with TRBJ2-7, with D tentatively TRBD1 (6 bases). This TCR was recovered from a woman between 55 and 75 years old with urothelial cancer. This CDR3 is CASKMDSVTYEQYF. CDR3 in DNA: TGTGCCAGCAAGATGGACAGTGTTACCTACGAGCAGTACTTC.